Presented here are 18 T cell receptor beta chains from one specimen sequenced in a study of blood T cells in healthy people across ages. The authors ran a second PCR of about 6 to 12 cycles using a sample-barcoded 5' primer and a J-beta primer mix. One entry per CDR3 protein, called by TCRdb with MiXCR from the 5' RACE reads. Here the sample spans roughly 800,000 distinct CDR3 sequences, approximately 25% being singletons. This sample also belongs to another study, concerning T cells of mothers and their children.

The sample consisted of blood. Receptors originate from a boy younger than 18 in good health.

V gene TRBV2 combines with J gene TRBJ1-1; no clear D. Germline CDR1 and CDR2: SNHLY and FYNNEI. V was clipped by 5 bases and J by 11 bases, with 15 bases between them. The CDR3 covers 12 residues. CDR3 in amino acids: CASSLEPVRAFF. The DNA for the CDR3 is TGTGCCAGCAGTCTCGAACCTGTTAGGGCTTTCTTT.

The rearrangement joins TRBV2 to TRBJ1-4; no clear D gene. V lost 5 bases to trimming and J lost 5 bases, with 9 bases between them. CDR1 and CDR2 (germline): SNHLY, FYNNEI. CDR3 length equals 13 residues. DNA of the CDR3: TGTGCCAGCAGTCTTCCCGAAAATGAAAAACTGTTTTTT. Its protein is CASSLPENEKLFF.

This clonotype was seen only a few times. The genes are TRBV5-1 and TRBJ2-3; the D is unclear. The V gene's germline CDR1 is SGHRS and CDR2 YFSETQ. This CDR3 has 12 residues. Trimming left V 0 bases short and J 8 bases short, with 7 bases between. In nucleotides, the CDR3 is TGCGCCAGCAGCTTGGAATATGGTACGCAGTATTTT. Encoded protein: CASSLEYGTQYF.

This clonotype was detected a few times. Written as DNA, the CDR3 is TGTGCCAGCAGCGAGGACCTCTACGAGCAGTACTTC. Translating gives CASSEDLYEQYF. The chain employs TRBV3-1 and TRBJ2-7, with no clear D. CDR3 length: 12 residues. V was clipped by 5 bases and J by 3 bases, with 8 bases between them. Germline V lookup: CDR1 LGHDT, CDR2 YNNKEL (reference sequence).

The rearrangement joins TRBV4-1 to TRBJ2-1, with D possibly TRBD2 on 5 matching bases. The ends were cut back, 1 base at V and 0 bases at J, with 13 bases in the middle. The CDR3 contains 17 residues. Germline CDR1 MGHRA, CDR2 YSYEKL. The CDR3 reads CASSQAGSGFSYNEQFF. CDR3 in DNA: TGCGCCAGCAGCCAAGCGGGGAGCGGATTCTCCTACAATGAGCAGTTCTTC.

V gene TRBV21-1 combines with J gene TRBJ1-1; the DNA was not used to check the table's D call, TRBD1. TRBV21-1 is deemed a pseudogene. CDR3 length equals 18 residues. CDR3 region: CASKSRTGHYGMNTEAFF. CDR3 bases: TGTGCCAGCAAATCACGGACAGGCCACTACGGAATGAACACTGAAGCTTTCTTT.

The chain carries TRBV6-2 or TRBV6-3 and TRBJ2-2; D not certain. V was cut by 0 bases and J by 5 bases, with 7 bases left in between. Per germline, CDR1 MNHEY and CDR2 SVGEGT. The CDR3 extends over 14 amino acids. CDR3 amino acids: CASSYSTVTGELFF. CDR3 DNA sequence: TGTGCCAGCAGTTACTCAACAGTTACCGGGGAGCTGTTTTTT.

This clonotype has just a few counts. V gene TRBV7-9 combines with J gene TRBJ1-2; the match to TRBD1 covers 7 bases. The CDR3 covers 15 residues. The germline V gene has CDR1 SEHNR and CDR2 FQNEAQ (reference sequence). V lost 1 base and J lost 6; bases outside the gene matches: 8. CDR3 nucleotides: TGTGCCAGCAGCTTAGTGAGGACAGGAGGGAATGGCTACACCTTC. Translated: CASSLVRTGGNGYTF.

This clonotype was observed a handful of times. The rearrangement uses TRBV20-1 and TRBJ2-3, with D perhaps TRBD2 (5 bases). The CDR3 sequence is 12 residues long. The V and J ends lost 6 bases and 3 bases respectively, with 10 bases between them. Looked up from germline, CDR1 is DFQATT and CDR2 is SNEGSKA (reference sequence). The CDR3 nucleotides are TGCAGTGCGGTCCGGGGTACAGATACGCAGTATTTT. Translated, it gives CSAVRGTDTQYF.

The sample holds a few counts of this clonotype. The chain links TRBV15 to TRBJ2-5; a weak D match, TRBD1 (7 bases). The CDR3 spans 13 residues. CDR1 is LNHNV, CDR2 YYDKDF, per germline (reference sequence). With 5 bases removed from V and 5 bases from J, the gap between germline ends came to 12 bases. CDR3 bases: TGTGCCACCAGCCGCGGGACAGCGGAGACCCAGTACTTC. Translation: CATSRGTAETQYF.

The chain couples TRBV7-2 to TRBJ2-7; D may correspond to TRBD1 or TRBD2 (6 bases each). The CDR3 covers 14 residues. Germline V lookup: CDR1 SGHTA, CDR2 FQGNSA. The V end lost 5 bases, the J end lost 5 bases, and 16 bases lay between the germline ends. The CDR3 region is CASSTGIGGNEQYF. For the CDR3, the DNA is TGTGCCAGCAGCACAGGGATCGGGGGAAACGAGCAGTACTTC.

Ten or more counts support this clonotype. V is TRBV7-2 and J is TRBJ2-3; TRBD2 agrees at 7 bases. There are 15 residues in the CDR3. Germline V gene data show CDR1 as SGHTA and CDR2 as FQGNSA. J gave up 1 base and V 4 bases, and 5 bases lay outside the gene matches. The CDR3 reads CASSSRLAGTDTQYF. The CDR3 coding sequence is TGTGCCAGCAGCTCGAGACTAGCCGGCACAGATACGCAGTATTTT.

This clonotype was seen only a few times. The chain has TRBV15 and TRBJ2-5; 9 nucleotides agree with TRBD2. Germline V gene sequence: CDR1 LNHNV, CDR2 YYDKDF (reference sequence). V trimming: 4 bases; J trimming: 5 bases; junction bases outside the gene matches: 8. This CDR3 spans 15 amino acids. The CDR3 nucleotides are TGTGCCACCAGCACACAACTAGCGGGTGGGGAGACCCAGTACTTC. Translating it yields CATSTQLAGGETQYF. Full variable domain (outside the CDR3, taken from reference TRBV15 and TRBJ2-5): DAMVIQNPRYQVTQFGKPVTLSCSQTLNHNVMYWYQQKSSQAPKLLFHYYDKDFNNEADTPDNFQSRRPNTSFCFLDIRSPGLGDTAMYLCATSTQLAGGETQYFGPGTRLLVL.

CDR3 region: CASSEYGAETQYF. CDR3 sequence (DNA): TGTGCCAGCAGTGAATATGGTGCAGAGACCCAGTACTTC. The V gene is TRBV25-1, the J gene TRBJ2-5; D gene ambiguous. Trimming cost V 0 bases and J 4 bases, with 6 bases left between them. Germline CDR1 and CDR2: MGHDK and SYGVNS. CDR3 length: 13 amino acids.

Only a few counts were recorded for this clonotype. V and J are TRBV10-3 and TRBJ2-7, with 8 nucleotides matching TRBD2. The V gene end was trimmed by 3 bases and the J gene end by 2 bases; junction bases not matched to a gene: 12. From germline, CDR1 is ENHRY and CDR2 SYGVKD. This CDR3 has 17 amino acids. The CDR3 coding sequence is TGTGCCATCAGTGACCCCTCACTAGCGGAGGCGCCCTACGAGCAGTACTTC. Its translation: CAISDPSLAEAPYEQYF.

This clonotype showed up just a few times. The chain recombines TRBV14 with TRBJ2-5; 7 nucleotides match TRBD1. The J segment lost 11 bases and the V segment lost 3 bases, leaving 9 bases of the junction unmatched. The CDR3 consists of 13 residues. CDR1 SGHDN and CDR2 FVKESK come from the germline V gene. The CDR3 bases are TGTGCCAGCAGCCATGGGATCCAGGGGGAGCAGTACTTC. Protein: CASSHGIQGEQYF.

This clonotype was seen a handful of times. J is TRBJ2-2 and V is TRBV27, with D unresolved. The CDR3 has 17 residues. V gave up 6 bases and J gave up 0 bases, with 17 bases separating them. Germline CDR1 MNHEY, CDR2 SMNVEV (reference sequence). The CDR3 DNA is TGTGCCAGCAGCCCCCTAGGGTACGCAGCGAACACCGGGGAGCTGTTTTTT. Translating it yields CASSPLGYAANTGELFF.

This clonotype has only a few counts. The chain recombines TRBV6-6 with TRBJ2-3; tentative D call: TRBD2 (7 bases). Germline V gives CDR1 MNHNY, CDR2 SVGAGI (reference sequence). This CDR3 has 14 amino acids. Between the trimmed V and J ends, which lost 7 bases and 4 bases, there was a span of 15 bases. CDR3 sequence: CASTLGGAPDTQYF. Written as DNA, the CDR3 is TGTGCCAGCACCTTAGGGGGGGCCCCAGATACGCAGTATTTT.